This TCR beta chain was sequenced for a study of control samples from healthy donors and cancer patients. Germline CDR1 MNHEY, CDR2 SMNVEV (reference sequence). This CDR3 has 18 amino acids. Trimming removed 0 bases at V and 5 bases at J, with 22 bases between. Clones were sequenced by immunoSEQ multiplex PCR, and TCRdb holds only the in-frame ones, with some missing. The sample has over 100,000 clones; roughly 92% are singletons. This chain connects TRBV27 to TRBJ2-5, with D perhaps matching TRBD2 (7 bases). The TCR originated in a young man in good health. The specimen sequenced was blood. CDR3 DNA sequence: TGTGCCAGCAGTTTATCTGGCCTTTTTGGCGGGGGCCCGGAGACCCAGTACTTC. It translates to CASSLSGLFGGGPETQYF.